Reported below is one TCR beta chain. Its matching antigen is unknown. Generated by immunoSEQ multiplex PCR, the TCRdb table keeps only in-frame clones and is missing some. The table has roughly 90,000 clones, around nine tenths seen once. Germline V gene sequence: CDR1 SNHLY, CDR2 FYNNEI. The CDR3 is made up of 14 amino acids. Unmatched junction bases numbered 5, after V lost 7 bases and J lost 2 bases. These data belong to a study of OX40 agonist ivuxolimab in advanced cancers. About the research overall: Among those enrolled, mean age was around 60 years (range about 23 to 79) and over 70% were male. Under the entry rules, prior anti-PD-1, anti-PD-L1 or anti-CTLA-4 therapy was allowed, and around 40% had some.

Study-level results: In general, CD8+ T cells held more expanded clones than CD4+ did, on average.

Sequencing was performed on CD4+ or CD8+ T cells sorted from blood, taken in a trial of the OX40 agonist ivuxolimab. The chain recombines TRBV2 with TRBJ2-7; 10 nucleotides line up with TRBD1. The source of this sequence is an adult with an advanced solid tumor such as melanoma, head and neck, liver or kidney cancer. CDR3 in DNA: TGTGCCAGCAACCGGGACAGGGGAACCTACGAGCAGTACTTC. It is translated as CASNRDRGTYEQYF.